This T cell receptor (beta chain) was documented in a study of cytomegalovirus exposure and HLA in healthy donors. For this clone: Its target is unknown.

Healthy individuals who donated bone marrow served as the donors. Whole-study findings and limits: Some TCR beta chains (roughly 150 of them) were listed as cytomegalovirus-associated. Productive rates of about 87% or about 30% were seen for most TCR beta V segments in an earlier analysis. Later on, an analysis showed TCR association rates differing by HLA locus, with DRB1 the most and HLA-C the fewest.

CDR1 and CDR2 from the germline V gene are SGDLS and YYNGEE. The length of the CDR3 is 14 residues. Trimming removed 7 bases from V and 0 bases from J, with 11 bases in between. PCR was performed using 60 Vbeta and 13 Jbeta primers. Clones were read by immunoSEQ multiplex PCR, and TCRdb kept only the in-frame ones, dropping some. The sample lists about 170,000 clones; around 80% were seen once. V and J are TRBV9 and TRBJ1-3, with D hard to call. This receptor was identified in a female donor in good health and CMV-seronegative. The source material was PBMCs. CDR3: CASDPGYSGNTIYF. Here the CDR3 DNA reads TGTGCCAGCGATCCAGGATACTCTGGAAACACCATATATTTT.